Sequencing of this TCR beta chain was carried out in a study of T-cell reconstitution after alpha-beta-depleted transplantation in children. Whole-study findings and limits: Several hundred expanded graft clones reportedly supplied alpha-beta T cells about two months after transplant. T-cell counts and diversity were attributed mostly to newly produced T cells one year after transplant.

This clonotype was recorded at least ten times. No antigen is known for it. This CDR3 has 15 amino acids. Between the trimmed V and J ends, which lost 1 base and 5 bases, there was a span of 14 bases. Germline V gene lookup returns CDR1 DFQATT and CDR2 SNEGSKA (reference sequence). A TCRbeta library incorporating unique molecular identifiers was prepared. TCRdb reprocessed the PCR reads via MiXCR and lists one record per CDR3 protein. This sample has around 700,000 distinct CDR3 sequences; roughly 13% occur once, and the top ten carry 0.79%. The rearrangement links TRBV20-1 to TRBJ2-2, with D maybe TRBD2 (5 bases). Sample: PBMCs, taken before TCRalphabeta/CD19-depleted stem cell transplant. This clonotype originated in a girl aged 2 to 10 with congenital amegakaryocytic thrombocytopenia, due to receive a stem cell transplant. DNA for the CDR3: TGCAGTGCTAGAGCACTAGGTGACGTGACCGGGGAGCTGTTTTTT. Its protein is CSARALGDVTGELFF.